These 21 T cell receptor beta chains came from one sample sequenced in a study of blood T cell repertoires in COVID-19. Only in-frame clones appear in the TCRdb table, and some are missing; sequencing was by immunoSEQ multiplex PCR. The sample lists under 200,000 clones, roughly 80% occurring once. The specimen sequenced was peripheral blood. The receptor set was obtained from a man in his sixties with active or convalescent COVID-19.

About this clone itself: The germline gene is not matched at one end of the junction; a read error may be the cause. The chain combines TRBV10-3 with TRBJ2-1, with a tentative D call TRBD2 (5 bases). The CDR3 spans 11 residues. CDR1 ENHRY and CDR2 SYGVKD come from the germline V gene. CDR3 sequence: CAILDYDEQFF. CDR3 bases: TGTGCCATCCTTGACTACGATGAGCAGTTCTTC.

The CDR3 nucleotides read TGTGCCAGCAGCTTGGTTCCCAGGGAGGCTGGAAACACCATATATTTT. Protein sequence: CASSLVPREAGNTIYF. The chain recombines TRBV5-5 with TRBJ1-3; the D gene is possibly TRBD1 (5 bases). CDR3 length: 16 amino acids. Germline lookup yields CDR1 SGHKS and CDR2 YYEKEE (reference sequence). V lost 0 bases to trimming and J lost 2 bases, with 12 bases between them.

Here the CDR3 DNA reads TGTGCCAGCAGTTCCTCCCGGGCGGGAGGGGGTACGCAGTATTTT. It codes for CASSSSRAGGGTQYF. The chain uses TRBV7-2 and TRBJ2-3, with TRBD2 matching over 9 bases. Losses at the gene ends were 6 bases for V and 8 bases for J; bases not matched to a gene: 12. The CDR3 sequence is 15 residues long. The germline V gene encodes CDR1 SGHTA and CDR2 FQGNSA. Looking up the rest from reference TRBV7-2 and TRBJ2-3 gives the full variable domain: GAGVSQSPSNKVTEKGKDVELRCDPISGHTALYWYRQSLGQGLEFLIYFQGNSAPDKSGLPSDRFSAERTGGSVSTLTIQRTQQEDSAVYLCASSSSRAGGGTQYFGPGTRLTVL.

The rearrangement joins TRBV4-3 to TRBJ2-7; TRBD2 matches 9 bases. The CDR3 runs 17 residues. Germline V CDR1 and CDR2: LGHNA, YSLEER. V was pared by 1 base and J by 2 bases, with 9 bases of the junction left unmatched. As DNA, the CDR3 is TGCGCCAGCAGCCAAGGCTCAGGCGGGGGGGCCGCCTACGAGCAGTACTTC. As protein: CASSQGSGGGAAYEQYF.

This chain connects TRBV2 to TRBJ1-4; D uncertain. V dropped 5 bases and J dropped 11 bases, with 9 bases sitting between them. CDR3 size: 11 residues. The germline V gene encodes CDR1 SNHLY and CDR2 FYNNEI. CDR3 loop: CASSRGSKLFF. DNA of the CDR3: TGTGCCAGCAGTCGAGGGAGTAAACTGTTTTTT. Full variable domain (missing parts from reference TRBV2 and TRBJ1-4): EPEVTQTPSHQVTQMGQEVILRCVPISNHLYFYWYRQILGQKVEFLVSFYNNEISEKSEIFDDQFSVERPDGSNFTLKIRSTKLEDSAMYFCASSRGSKLFFGSGTQLSVL.

This clone was recorded at least ten times. The V and J genes are TRBV2 and TRBJ2-5, with 12 bases fitting TRBD1. Germline CDR1 reads SNHLY; CDR2 reads FYNNEI. The CDR3 has 15 residues. J was trimmed by 2 bases and V by 6 bases; bases with no gene match: 4. CDR3 residues: CASRGTGGSQETQYF. In DNA, the CDR3 is TGTGCCAGCAGGGGGACAGGGGGCAGTCAAGAGACCCAGTACTTC.

This clone was observed many times. The chain joins TRBV5-6 to TRBJ1-2, with D hard to call. The CDR3 is 13 amino acids. From germline, CDR1 is SGHDT and CDR2 YYEEEE. The V end lost 0 bases, the J end lost 2 bases, and 5 bases lay between the germline ends. CDR3: CASSLALNYGYTF. CDR3 DNA sequence: TGTGCCAGCAGCTTGGCCCTAAACTATGGCTACACCTTC. Variable domain in full (rest from reference TRBV5-6 and TRBJ1-2): DAGVTQSPTHLIKTRGQQVTLRCSPKSGHDTVSWYQQALGQGPQFIFQYYEEEERQRGNFPDRFSGHQFPNYSSELNVNALLLGDSALYLCASSLALNYGYTFGSGTRLTVV.

The V gene is TRBV28, the J gene TRBJ1-4; 7 bases agree with TRBD1. The CDR3 runs 14 residues. V was pared by 11 bases and J by 0 bases, with 6 bases of the junction left unmatched. CDR1 and CDR2 (germline): MDHEN, SYDVKM. CDR3 sequence: CASETGPTNEKLFF. CDR3 coding DNA: TGTGCCTCGGAGACAGGGCCAACTAATGAAAAACTGTTTTTT.

J is TRBJ2-2 and V is TRBV5-1; 9 nucleotides line up with TRBD2. J gave up 5 bases and V 0 bases, and 8 bases lay outside the gene matches. From germline, CDR1 is SGHRS and CDR2 YFSETQ. The CDR3 extends over 17 amino acids. The CDR3 loop reads CASSLGGVAGETGELFF. The CDR3 region has the DNA TGCGCCAGCAGCTTGGGCGGGGTAGCGGGAGAGACCGGGGAGCTGTTTTTT.

The chain is built from TRBV4-3 and TRBJ2-7; 7 bases match TRBD1. Germline assignment: CDR1 LGHNA and CDR2 YSLEER. This CDR3 comprises 16 residues. The junction had 8 bases not matched to a gene; V was cut back by 1 base and J by 2 bases. DNA of the CDR3: TGCGCCAGCAGCCAAGCCTTAGACAGGGTCCCCTACGAGCAGTACTTC. It is translated as CASSQALDRVPYEQYF.

The chain recombines TRBV2 with TRBJ2-7; D is unclear. The CDR3 extends over 10 amino acids. V was clipped by 7 bases and J by 6 bases, with 7 bases between them. CDR1 is SNHLY and CDR2 is FYNNEI in the germline V gene. CDR3 sequence (DNA): TGTGCCAGCACCTCTGTCGAGCAGTACTTC. The encoded protein is CASTSVEQYF.

The chain carries TRBV29-1 and TRBJ2-2; the match to TRBD1 covers 8 bases. The CDR3 contains 15 residues. From germline, CDR1 is SQVTM and CDR2 ANQGSEA. The trim removed 3 bases at V and 2 bases at J, leaving 5 bases unmatched. The CDR3 loop reads CSVDTGTGNTGELFF. For the CDR3, the DNA is TGCAGCGTTGATACCGGGACAGGCAACACCGGGGAGCTGTTTTTT.

This rearrangement joins TRBV28 to TRBJ2-7; 7 bases agree with TRBD1. Germline V gives CDR1 MDHEN, CDR2 SYDVKM. J was trimmed by 3 bases and V by 2 bases; bases with no gene match: 13. The CDR3 covers 17 residues. This chain's CDR3 is CASSLLLGQDANYEQYF. The DNA of the CDR3 is TGTGCCAGCAGTTTACTCCTTGGACAGGACGCCAACTACGAGCAGTACTTC.

This rearrangement joins TRBV5-6 to TRBJ1-5; 12 nucleotides line up with TRBD1. The junction had 7 bases not matched to a gene; V was cut back by 3 bases and J by 6 bases. The CDR3 is 16 amino acids. The germline gives CDR1 SGHDT, CDR2 YYEEEE. The CDR3 region has the DNA TGTGCCAGCAGCTCCTTGGGGGACAGGGGGCCTCAGCCCCAGCATTTT. Its translation is CASSSLGDRGPQPQHF.

This clone was recorded once. This chain uses TRBV5-5 with TRBJ2-7, with TRBD2 identical over 9 bases. This CDR3 has 15 amino acids. Trimming removed 1 base from V and 4 bases from J; junction bases left unmatched: 6. Germline assignment: CDR1 SGHKS and CDR2 YYEKEE (reference sequence). The CDR3 reads CASSLRLAGTYEQYF. The CDR3 DNA is TGTGCCAGCAGCTTGAGGCTAGCGGGAACTTACGAGCAGTACTTC. Complete variable domain (other parts from reference TRBV5-5 and TRBJ2-7): DAGVTQSPTHLIKTRGQQVTLRCSPISGHKSVSWYQQVLGQGPQFIFQYYEKEERGRGNFPDRFSARQFPNYSSELNVNALLLGDSALYLCASSLRLAGTYEQYFGPGTRLTVT.

V gene TRBV12-5 combines with J gene TRBJ1-1, with 9 bases aligning to TRBD1. From germline, CDR1 is LGHNT and CDR2 FRNRAP. The V gene end was trimmed by 0 bases and the J gene end by 4 bases; junction bases not matched to a gene: 3. The CDR3 has 15 amino acids. CDR3 region: CASGLVTGGSTEAFF. The CDR3 DNA is TGTGCTAGTGGTTTGGTTACAGGGGGCAGCACTGAAGCTTTCTTT.

The chain couples TRBV5-6 to TRBJ1-2, with D possibly being TRBD1 (6 bases). Between the trimmed V and J ends, which lost 4 bases and 6 bases, there was a span of 13 bases. The CDR3 is 13 residues long. Germline lookup yields CDR1 SGHDT and CDR2 YYEEEE. CDR3 amino acids: CASSPRWTDGYTF. In DNA, the CDR3 is TGTGCCAGCAGCCCCCGGTGGACAGATGGCTACACCTTC.

This chain connects TRBV19 to TRBJ2-1, with 10 bases fitting TRBD1. V dropped 5 bases and J dropped 7; count of bases not matched to a gene: 8. The CDR3 has 15 amino acids. Germline lookup yields CDR1 LNHDA and CDR2 SQIVND (reference sequence). The CDR3 DNA reads as TGTGCCAGTAGTTCCCGACAGGGGGCGGGAAATGAGCAGTTCTTC. It yields the protein CASSSRQGAGNEQFF.

This clone showed up just a few times. This sequence joins TRBV11-3 and TRBJ1-4; 8 bases agree with TRBD1. CDR3 size: 13 residues. Germline V gene sequence: CDR1 SGHNT, CDR2 YENEEA. V was clipped by 6 bases and J by 7 bases; unmatched bases: 4. The CDR3 DNA is TGTGCCAGCAGTCAAGGACAGGGTGAAAAACTGTTTTTT. The encoded protein is CASSQGQGEKLFF. Combining the CDR3 with reference TRBV11-3 and TRBJ1-4 gives the whole variable domain EAGVVQSPRYKIIEKKQPVAFWCNPISGHNTLYWYLQNLGQGPELLIRYENEEAVDDSQLPKDRFSAERLKGVDSTLKIQPAELGDSAVYLCASSQGQGEKLFFGSGTQLSVL.

This clone occurred once. The chain carries TRBV15 and TRBJ1-2; possible D gene TRBD1, 6 bases. V lost 4 bases and J 0 bases, leaving 12 bases between the germline ends. Germline CDR1 is LNHNV and CDR2 is YYDKDF (reference sequence). The CDR3 spans 15 residues. The CDR3 spells CATSTWDNANYGYTF. CDR3 nucleotides: TGTGCCACCAGCACGTGGGACAACGCTAACTATGGCTACACCTTC.

This chain connects TRBV2 to TRBJ2-2; D is possibly TRBD2 (5 bases). The CDR3 extends over 15 amino acids. V dropped 6 bases and J dropped 5 bases, with 16 bases sitting between them. Germline V CDR1 and CDR2: SNHLY, FYNNEI. The CDR3 region is CASRGREKLTGELFF. The CDR3 nucleotides are TGTGCCAGCAGAGGTCGGGAAAAACTGACCGGGGAGCTGTTTTTT.